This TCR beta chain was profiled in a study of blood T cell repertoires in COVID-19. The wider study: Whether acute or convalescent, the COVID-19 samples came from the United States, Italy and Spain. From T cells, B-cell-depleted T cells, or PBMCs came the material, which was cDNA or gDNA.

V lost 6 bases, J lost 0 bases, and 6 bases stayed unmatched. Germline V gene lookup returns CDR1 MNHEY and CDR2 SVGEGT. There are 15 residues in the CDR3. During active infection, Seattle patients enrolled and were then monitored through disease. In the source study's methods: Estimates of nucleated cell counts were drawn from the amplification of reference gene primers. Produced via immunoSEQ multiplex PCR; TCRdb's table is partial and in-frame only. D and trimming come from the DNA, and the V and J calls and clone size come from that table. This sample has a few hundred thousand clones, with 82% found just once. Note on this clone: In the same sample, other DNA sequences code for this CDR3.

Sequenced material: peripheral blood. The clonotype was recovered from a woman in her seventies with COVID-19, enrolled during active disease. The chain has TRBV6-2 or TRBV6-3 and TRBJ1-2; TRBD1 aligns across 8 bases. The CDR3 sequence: CASSPEQGANYGYTF. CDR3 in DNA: TGTGCCAGCAGCCCCGAACAGGGGGCTAACTATGGCTACACCTTC.